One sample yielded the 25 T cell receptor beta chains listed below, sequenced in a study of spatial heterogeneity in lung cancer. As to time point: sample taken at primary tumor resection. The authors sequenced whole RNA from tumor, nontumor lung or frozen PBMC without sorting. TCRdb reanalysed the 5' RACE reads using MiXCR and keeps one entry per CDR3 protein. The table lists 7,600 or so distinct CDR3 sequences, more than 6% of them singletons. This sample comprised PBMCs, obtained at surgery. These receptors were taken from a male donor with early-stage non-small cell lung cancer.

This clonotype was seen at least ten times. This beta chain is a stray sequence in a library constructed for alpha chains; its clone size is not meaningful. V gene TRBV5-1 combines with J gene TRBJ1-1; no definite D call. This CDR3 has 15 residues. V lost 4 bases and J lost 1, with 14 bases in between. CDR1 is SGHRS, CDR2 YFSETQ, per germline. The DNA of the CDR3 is TGCGCCAGCAGCACGACCGGTCCAGCGAACACTGAAGCTTTCTTT. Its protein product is CASSTTGPANTEAFF. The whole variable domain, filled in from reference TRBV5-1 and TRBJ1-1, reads KAGVTQTPRYLIKTRGQQVTLSCSPISGHRSVSWYQQTPGQGLQFLFEYFSETQRNKGNFPGRFSGRQFSNSRSEMNVSTLELGDSALYLCASSTTGPANTEAFFGQGTRLTVV.

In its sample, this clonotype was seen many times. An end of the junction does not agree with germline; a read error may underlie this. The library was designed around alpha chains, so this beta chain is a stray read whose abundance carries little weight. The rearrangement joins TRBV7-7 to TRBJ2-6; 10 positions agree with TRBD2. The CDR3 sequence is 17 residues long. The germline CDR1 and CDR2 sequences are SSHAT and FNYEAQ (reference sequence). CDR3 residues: CASSPSGSITGANVLTF. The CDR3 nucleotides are TGTGCTAGCAGTCCTAGCGGGAGTATAACTGGGGCCAACGTCCTGACTTTC.

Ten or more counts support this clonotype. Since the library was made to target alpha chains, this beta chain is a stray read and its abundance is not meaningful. The CDR3 loop is CASSLSATQETQYF. In DNA, the CDR3 is TGTGCCAGCAGCTTAAGTGCAACCCAAGAGACCCAGTACTTC. V and J are TRBV11-2 and TRBJ2-5, with unresolved D. V lost 2 bases to trimming and J lost 1 base, with 8 bases between them. The CDR3 runs to 14 residues. Germline V gene data show CDR1 as SGHAT and CDR2 as FQNNGV.

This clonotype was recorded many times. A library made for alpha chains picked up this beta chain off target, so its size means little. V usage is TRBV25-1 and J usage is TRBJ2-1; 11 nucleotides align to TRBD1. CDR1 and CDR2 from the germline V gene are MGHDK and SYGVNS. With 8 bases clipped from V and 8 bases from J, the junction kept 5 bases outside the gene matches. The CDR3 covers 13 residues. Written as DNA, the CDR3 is TGTGCCAGCGGACAGGGGGCATGGGATGAGCAGTTCTTC. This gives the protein CASGQGAWDEQFF.

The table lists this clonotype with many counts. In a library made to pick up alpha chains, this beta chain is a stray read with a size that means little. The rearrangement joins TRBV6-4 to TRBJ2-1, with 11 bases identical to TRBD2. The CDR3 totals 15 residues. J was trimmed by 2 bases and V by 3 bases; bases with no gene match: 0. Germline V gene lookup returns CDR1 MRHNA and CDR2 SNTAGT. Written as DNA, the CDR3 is TGTGCCAGCAGTGAGACTAGCGGGGCCTACAATGAGCAGTTCTTC. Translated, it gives CASSETSGAYNEQFF.

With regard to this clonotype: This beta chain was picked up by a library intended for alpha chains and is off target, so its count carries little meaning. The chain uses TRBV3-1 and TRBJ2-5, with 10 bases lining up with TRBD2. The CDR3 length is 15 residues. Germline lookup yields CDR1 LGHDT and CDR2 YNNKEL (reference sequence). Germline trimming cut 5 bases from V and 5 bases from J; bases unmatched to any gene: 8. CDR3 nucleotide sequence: TGTGCCAGCAGCTATGGACTAGCGGACCCGGAGACCCAGTACTTC. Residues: CASSYGLADPETQYF.

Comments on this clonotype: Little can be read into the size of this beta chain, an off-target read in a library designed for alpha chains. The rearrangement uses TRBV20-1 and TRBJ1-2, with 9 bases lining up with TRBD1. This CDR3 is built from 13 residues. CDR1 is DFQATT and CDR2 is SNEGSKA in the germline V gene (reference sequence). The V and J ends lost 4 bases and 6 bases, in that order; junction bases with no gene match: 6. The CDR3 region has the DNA TGCAGTGCTACAAGGGGACAGGGTGATGGCTACACCTTC. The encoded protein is CSATRGQGDGYTF.

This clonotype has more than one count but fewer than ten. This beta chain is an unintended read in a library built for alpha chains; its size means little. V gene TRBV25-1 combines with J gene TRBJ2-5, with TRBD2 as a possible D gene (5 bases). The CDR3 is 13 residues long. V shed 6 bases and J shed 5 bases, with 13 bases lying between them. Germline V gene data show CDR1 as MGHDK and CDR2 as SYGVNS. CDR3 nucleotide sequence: TGTGCCAGCAGCAAGAATCGCGGGGAGACCCAGTACTTC. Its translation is CASSKNRGETQYF.

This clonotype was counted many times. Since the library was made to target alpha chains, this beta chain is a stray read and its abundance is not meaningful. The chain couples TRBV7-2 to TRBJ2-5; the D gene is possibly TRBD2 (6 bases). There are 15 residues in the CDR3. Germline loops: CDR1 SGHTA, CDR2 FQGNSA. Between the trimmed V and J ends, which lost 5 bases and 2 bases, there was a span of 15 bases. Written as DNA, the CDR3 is TGTGCCAGCAGCACCGCTCGGGGGTATCAAGAGACCCAGTACTTC. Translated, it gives CASSTARGYQETQYF.

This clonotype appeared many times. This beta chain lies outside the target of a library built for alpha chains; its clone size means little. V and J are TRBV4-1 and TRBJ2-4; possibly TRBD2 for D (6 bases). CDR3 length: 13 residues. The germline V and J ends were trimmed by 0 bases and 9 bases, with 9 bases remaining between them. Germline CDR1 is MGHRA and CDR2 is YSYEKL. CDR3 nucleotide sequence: TGCGCCAGCAGCCAAGAGGAGGGACGCATTCAGTACTTC. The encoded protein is CASSQEEGRIQYF.

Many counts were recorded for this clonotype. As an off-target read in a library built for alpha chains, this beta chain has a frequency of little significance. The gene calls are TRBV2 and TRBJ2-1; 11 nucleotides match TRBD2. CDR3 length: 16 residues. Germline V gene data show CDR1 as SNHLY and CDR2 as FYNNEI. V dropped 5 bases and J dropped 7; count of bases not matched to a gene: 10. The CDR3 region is CASSPWTSGPENEQFF. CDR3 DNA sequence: TGTGCCAGCAGTCCTTGGACTAGCGGGCCTGAGAATGAGCAGTTCTTC.

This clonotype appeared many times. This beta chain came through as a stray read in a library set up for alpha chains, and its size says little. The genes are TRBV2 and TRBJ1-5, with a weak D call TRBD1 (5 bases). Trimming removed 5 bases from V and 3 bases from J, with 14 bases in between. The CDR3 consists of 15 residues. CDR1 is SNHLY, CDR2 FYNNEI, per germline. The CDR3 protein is CASSLWQGPNQPQHF. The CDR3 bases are TGTGCCAGCAGTCTTTGGCAGGGCCCCAATCAGCCCCAGCATTTT.

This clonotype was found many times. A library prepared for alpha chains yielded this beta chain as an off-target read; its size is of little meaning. For the CDR3, the DNA is TGTGCCAGCATAAGCGGGGGGGAAGAGACCCAGTACTTC. It is translated as CASISGGEETQYF. This chain uses TRBV28 with TRBJ2-5, with 10 bases fitting TRBD2. Germline lookup yields CDR1 MDHEN and CDR2 SYDVKM. The length of the CDR3 is 13 residues. The trim removed 7 bases at V and 3 bases at J, leaving 2 bases unmatched.

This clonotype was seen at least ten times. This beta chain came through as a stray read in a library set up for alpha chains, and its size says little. The CDR3 protein is CASSPLDFGYNEQFF. The CDR3 region has the DNA TGTGCCAGCAGCCCTCTAGACTTCGGATACAATGAGCAGTTCTTC. J is TRBJ2-1 and V is TRBV6-2 or TRBV6-3; unclear D gene. Trimming took 6 bases from V and 4 from J, leaving 16 bases between them. Germline CDR1 is MNHEY and CDR2 is SVGEGT. This CDR3 has 15 amino acids.

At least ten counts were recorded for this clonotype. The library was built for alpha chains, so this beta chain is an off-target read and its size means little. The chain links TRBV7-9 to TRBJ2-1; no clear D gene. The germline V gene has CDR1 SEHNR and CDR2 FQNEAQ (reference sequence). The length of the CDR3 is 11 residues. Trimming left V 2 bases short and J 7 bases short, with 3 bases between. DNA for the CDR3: TGTGCCAGCAGCTTAAAGAATGAGCAGTTCTTC. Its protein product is CASSLKNEQFF. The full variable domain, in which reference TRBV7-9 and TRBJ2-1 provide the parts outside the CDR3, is DTGVSQNPRHKITKRGQNVTFRCDPISEHNRLYWYRQTLGQGPEFLTYFQNEAQLEKSRLLSDRFSAERPKGSFSTLEIQRTEQGDSAMYLCASSLKNEQFFGPGTRLTVL.

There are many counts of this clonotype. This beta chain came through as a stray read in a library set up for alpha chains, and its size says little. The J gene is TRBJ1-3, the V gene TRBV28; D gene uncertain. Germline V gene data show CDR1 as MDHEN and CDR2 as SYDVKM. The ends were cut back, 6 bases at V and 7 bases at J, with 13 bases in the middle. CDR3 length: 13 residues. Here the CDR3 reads CASRPPSRNTIYF. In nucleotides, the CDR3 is TGTGCCAGCAGACCGCCCTCCCGGAACACCATATATTTT.

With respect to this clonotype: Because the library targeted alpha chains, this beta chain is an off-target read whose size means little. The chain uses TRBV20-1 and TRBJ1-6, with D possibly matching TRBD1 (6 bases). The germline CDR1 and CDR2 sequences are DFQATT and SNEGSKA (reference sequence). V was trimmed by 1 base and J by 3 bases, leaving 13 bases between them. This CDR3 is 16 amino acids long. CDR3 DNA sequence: TGCAGTGCTAGAGCTTCTCCGGACAGCTATAATTCACCCCTCCACTTT. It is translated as CSARASPDSYNSPLHF.

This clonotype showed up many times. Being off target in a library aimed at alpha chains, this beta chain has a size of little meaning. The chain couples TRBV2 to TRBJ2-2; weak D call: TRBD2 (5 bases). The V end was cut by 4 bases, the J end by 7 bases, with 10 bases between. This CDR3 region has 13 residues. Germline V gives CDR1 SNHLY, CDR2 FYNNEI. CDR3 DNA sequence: TGTGCCAGCAGTGTGGAGCGGAACGGGGAGCTGTTTTTT. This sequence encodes CASSVERNGELFF.

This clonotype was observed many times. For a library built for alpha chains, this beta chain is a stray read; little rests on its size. The CDR3 DNA sequence: TGTGCCAGCAGCCAAGATCTGGGGAATCAGCCCCAGCATTTT. This encodes CASSQDLGNQPQHF. This chain uses TRBV3-1 with TRBJ1-5; D is uncertain. Germline loops: CDR1 LGHDT, CDR2 YNNKEL (reference sequence). Deletions cut 0 bases from V and 4 bases from J, with 7 bases between. The CDR3 runs 14 residues.

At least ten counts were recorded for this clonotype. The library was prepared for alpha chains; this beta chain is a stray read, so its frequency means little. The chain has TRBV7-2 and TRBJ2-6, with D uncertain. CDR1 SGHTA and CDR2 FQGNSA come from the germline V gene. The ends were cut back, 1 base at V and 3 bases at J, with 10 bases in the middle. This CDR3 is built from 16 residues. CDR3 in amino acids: CASSLDKGIGANVLTF. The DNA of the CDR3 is TGTGCCAGCAGCTTAGATAAGGGAATTGGGGCCAACGTCCTGACTTTC. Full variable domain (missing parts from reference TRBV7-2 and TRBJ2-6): GAGVSQSPSNKVTEKGKDVELRCDPISGHTALYWYRQSLGQGLEFLIYFQGNSAPDKSGLPSDRFSAERTGGSVSTLTIQRTQQEDSAVYLCASSLDKGIGANVLTFGAGSRLTVL.

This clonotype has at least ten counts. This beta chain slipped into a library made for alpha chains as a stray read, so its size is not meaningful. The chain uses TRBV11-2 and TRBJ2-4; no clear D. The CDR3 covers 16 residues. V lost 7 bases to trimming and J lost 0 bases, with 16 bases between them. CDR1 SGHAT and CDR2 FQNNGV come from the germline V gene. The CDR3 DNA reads TGTGCCAGCAACGCGGCTCCGGCTTTAGCCAAAAACATTCAGTACTTC. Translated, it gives CASNAAPALAKNIQYF. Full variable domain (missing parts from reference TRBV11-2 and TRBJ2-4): EAGVAQSPRYKIIEKRQSVAFWCNPISGHATLYWYQQILGQGPKLLIQFQNNGVVDDSQLPKDRFSAERLKGVDSTLKIQPAKLEDSAVYLCASNAAPALAKNIQYFGAGTRLSVL.

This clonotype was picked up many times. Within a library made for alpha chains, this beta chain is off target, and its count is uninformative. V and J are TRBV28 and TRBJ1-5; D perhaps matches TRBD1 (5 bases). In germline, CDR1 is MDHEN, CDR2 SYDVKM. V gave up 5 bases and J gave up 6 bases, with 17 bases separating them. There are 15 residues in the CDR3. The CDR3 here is CASSLVRAGLQPQHF. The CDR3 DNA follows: TGTGCCAGCAGTCTTGTACGGGCAGGGCTTCAGCCCCAGCATTTT.

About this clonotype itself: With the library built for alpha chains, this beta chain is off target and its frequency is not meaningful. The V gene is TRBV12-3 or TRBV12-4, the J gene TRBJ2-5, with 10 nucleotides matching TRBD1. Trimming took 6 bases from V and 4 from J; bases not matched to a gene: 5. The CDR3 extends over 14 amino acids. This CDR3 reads CASSGTGELETQYF. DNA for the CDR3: TGTGCCAGCAGCGGGACAGGGGAATTAGAGACCCAGTACTTC.

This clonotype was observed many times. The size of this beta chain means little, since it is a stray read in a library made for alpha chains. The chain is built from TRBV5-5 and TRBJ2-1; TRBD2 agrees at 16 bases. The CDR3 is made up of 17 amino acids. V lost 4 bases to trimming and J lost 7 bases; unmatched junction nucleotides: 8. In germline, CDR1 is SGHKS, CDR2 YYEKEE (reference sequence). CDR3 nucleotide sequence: TGTGCCAGCAGCACCCCGGGACTAGCGGGAGGGGCAAATGAGCAGTTCTTC. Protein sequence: CASSTPGLAGGANEQFF.

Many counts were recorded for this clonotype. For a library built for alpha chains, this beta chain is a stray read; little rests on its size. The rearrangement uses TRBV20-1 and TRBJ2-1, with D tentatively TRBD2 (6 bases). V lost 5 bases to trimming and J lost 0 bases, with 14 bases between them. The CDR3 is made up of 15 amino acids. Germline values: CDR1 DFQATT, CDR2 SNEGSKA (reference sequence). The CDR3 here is CSADIAESSYNEQFF. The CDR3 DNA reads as TGCAGTGCTGATATAGCGGAGAGCTCCTACAATGAGCAGTTCTTC.